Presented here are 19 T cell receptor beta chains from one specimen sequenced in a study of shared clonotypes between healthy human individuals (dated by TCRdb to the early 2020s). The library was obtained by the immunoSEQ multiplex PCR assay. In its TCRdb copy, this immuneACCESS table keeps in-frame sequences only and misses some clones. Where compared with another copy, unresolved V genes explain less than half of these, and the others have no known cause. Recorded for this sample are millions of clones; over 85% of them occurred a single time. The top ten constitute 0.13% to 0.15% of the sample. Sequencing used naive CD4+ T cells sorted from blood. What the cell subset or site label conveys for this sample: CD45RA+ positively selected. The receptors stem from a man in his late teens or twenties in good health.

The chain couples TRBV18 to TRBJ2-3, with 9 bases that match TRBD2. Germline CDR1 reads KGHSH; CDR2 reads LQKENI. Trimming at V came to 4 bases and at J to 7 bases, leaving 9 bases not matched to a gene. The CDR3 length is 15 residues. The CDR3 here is CASSRDLAGSYTQYF. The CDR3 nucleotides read TGTGCCAGCTCACGCGACCTAGCGGGAAGCTATACGCAGTATTTT.

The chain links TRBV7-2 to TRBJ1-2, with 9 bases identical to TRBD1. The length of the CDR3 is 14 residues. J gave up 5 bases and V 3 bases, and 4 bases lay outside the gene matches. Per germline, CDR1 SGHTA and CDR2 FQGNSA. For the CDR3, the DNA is TGTGCCAGCAGCTTCTTCGACAGGGGGTATGGCTACACCTTC. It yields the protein CASSFFDRGYGYTF.

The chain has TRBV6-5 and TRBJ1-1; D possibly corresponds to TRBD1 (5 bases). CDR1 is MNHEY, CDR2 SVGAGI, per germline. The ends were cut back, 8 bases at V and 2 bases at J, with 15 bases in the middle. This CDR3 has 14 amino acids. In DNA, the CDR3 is TGTGCCAGCTGGCGGACAACAAGAAACACTGAAGCTTTCTTT. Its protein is CASWRTTRNTEAFF.

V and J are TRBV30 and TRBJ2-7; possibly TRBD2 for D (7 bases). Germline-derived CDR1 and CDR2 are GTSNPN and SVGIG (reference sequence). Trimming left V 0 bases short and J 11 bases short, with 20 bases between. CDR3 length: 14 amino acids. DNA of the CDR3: TGTGCCTGGAGTGTTGGGAGGGGCCCGGAGGGGGAGTACTTC. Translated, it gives CAWSVGRGPEGEYF.

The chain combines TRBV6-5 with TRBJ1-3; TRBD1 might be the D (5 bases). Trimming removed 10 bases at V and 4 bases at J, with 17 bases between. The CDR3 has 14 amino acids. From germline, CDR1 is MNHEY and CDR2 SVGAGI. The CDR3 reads CATGGRFSGNTIYF. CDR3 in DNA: TGTGCCACGGGGGGAAGGTTTTCCGGAAACACCATATATTTT.

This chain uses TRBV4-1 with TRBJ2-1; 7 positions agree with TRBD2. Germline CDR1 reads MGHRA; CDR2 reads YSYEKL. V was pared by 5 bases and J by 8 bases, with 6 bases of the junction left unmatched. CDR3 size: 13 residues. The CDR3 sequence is CASSNRGRDEQFF. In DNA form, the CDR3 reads TGCGCCAGCAGCAACCGGGGGAGGGATGAGCAGTTCTTC.

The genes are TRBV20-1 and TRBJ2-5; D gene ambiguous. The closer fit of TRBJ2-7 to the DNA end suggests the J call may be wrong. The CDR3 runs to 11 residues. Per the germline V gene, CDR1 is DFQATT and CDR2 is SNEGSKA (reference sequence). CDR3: CSAAAGSEQYF. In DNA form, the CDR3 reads TGCAGTGCTGCCGCCGGATCCGAGCAGTACTTC.

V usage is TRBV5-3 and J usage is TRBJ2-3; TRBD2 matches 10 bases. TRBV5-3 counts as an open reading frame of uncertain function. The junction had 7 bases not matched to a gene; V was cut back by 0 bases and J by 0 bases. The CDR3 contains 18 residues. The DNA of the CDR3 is TGTGCCAGAAGCTTGGTTCCTAGCGGGAGACCCAGCACAGATACGCAGTATTTT. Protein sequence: CARSLVPSGRPSTDTQYF.

This CDR3 reads CASSRKDSRFQETQYF. The CDR3, as DNA: TGCGCCAGCAGCCGAAAGGACAGCCGATTTCAAGAGACCCAGTACTTC. The J gene is TRBJ2-5, the V gene TRBV4-1; the D gene is possibly TRBD1 (6 bases). The ends were cut back, 4 bases at V and 2 bases at J, with 17 bases in the middle. The V gene's germline CDR1 is MGHRA and CDR2 YSYEKL. CDR3 size: 16 residues.

The CDR3 DNA is TGTGCCAGCATCCCTCTTGGGACTAGCGGGAGTAAGTCCCTAGCGCAGTACTTC. Translated, it gives CASIPLGTSGSKSLAQYF. The genes are TRBV7-2 and TRBJ2-7; 14 bases agree with TRBD2. The CDR3 runs to 18 residues. V was clipped by 7 bases and J by 9 bases; unmatched bases: 20. Germline CDR1 is SGHTA and CDR2 is FQGNSA.

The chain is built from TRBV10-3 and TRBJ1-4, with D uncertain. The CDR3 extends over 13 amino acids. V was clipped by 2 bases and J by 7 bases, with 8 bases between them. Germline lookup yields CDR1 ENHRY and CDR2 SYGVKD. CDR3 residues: CAISEGVVEKLFF. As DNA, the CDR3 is TGTGCCATCAGTGAGGGGGTCGTTGAAAAACTGTTTTTT.

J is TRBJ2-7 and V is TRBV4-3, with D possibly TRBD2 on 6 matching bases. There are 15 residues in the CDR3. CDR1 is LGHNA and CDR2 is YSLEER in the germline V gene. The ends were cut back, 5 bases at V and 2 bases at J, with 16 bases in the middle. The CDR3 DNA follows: TGCGCCAGCAGCTCCGCTGCGGGATTTCCCTACGAGCAGTACTTC. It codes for CASSSAAGFPYEQYF.

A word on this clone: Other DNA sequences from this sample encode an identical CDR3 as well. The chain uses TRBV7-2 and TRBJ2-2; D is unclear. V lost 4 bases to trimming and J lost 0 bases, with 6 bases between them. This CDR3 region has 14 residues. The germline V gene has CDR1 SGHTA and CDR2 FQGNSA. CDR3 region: CASSSSTNTGELFF. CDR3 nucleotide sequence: TGTGCCAGCAGCTCGAGCACGAACACCGGGGAGCTGTTTTTT.

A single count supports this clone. CDR3 loop: CAWSENTGILETQYF. The CDR3 DNA is TGTGCCTGGAGTGAAAATACAGGGATCCTTGAGACCCAGTACTTC. The chain employs TRBV30 and TRBJ2-5, with D possibly TRBD1 on 6 matching bases. The CDR3 is 15 residues long. Germline V gene lookup returns CDR1 GTSNPN and CDR2 SVGIG (reference sequence). With 1 base removed from V and 5 bases from J, the gap between germline ends came to 17 bases.

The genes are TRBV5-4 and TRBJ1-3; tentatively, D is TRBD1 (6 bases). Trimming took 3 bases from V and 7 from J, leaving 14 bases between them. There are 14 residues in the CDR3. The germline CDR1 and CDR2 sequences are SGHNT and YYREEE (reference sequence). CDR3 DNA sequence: TGTGCCAGCAGCTCCGTCGAGGGGGGCAACACCATATATTTT. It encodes CASSSVEGGNTIYF.

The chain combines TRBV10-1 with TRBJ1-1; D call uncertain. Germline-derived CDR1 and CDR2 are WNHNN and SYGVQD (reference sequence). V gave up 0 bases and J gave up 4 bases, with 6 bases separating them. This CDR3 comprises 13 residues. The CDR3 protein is CASSESPSTEAFF. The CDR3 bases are TGCGCCAGCAGTGAGTCGCCGTCCACTGAAGCTTTCTTT.

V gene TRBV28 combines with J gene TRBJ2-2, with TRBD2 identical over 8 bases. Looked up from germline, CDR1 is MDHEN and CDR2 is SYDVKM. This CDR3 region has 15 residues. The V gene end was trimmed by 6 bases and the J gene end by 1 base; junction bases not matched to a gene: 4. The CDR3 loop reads CASRISGGNTGELFF. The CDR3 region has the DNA TGTGCCAGCAGGATCAGCGGGGGGAACACCGGGGAGCTGTTTTTT.

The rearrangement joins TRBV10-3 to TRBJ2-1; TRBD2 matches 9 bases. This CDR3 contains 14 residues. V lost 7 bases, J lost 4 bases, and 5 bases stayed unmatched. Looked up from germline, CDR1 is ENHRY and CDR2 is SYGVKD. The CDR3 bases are TGTGCCATCAAGGGCGGGGGGGAGTACAATGAGCAGTTCTTC. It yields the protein CAIKGGGEYNEQFF.

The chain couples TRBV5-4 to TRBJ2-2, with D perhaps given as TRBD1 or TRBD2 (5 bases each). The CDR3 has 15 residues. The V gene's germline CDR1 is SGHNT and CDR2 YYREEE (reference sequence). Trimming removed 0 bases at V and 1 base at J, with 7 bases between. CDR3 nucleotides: TGTGCCAGCAGCTTGGAGGGACGGAACACCGGGGAGCTGTTTTTT. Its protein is CASSLEGRNTGELFF.